What follows describes a single T cell receptor beta chain. This sample was taken from a study of blood T cell repertoires in COVID-19. At the level of the study: Both acute and convalescent COVID-19 samples were obtained from the United States, Italy and Spain. PBMCs, B-cell-depleted T cells, or T cells provided the cDNA or gDNA that made up the material.

In the authors' methods: Amplified reference gene primers provided the basis for estimating nucleated cell counts. Clones were sequenced by immunoSEQ multiplex PCR, and TCRdb holds only the in-frame ones, with some missing. V and J calls and clone size come straight from that table; D and trimming were deduced from the DNA. This sample has tens of thousands of clones, with 70% to 90% found just once. This clonotype was sampled from a woman in her 70s with acute or convalescent COVID-19. The sequenced material came from peripheral blood.

The CDR3 sequence is CASSPRTGNNEQFF. CDR3 DNA sequence: TGTGCCAGCAGCCCCCGGACAGGGAACAATGAGCAGTTCTTC. This chain uses TRBV9 with TRBJ2-1; TRBD1 agrees at 8 bases. This CDR3 contains 14 residues. The ends lost 4 bases at V and 5 bases at J; junction bases unmatched: 5. CDR1 and CDR2 from the germline V gene are SGDLS and YYNGEE. The entire variable domain, with the rest obtained from reference TRBV9 and TRBJ2-1, is as follows: DSGVTQTPKHLITATGQRVTLRCSPRSGDLSVYWYQQSLDQGLQFLIQYYNGEERAKGNILERFSAQQFPDLHSELNLSSLELGDSALYFCASSPRTGNNEQFFGPGTRLTVL.